The 2 T cell receptor beta chains below come from one sample, sequenced in a study of cytomegalovirus exposure and HLA in healthy donors. Amplification used 60 Vbeta primers and 13 Jbeta primers. Method: immunoSEQ multiplex PCR; TCRdb's copy keeps in-frame clones and lacks some. The top ten clones hold 2.9% of a sample with around 130,000 clones, 65% to 80% of them seen once. The specimen sequenced was PBMCs. Every receptor here comes from a woman in her forties in good health and CMV-seropositive.

The chain joins TRBV7-3 to TRBJ1-1; weak D call: TRBD1 (5 bases). The V gene lost 5 bases and the J gene lost 2 bases, with 9 bases spanning the gap. The germline V gene encodes CDR1 SGHTA and CDR2 FQGTGA. The CDR3 is 13 residues long. The CDR3 nucleotides are TGTGCCAGCAGCCTGGACAAAAACACTGAAGCTTTCTTT. It translates to CASSLDKNTEAFF.

In this sample, this clone turned up a few times. J is TRBJ1-4 and V is TRBV29-1, with D maybe TRBD1 (5 bases). This CDR3 has 14 residues. V was pared by 7 bases and J by 0 bases, with 12 bases between. Germline V lookup: CDR1 SQVTM, CDR2 ANQGSEA. The CDR3 DNA reads as TGCAGCGGGGAACAGGTAGCAACTAATGAAAAACTGTTTTTT. Protein: CSGEQVATNEKLFF.